This T cell receptor beta chain appears in the sequencing data of a study of OX40 agonist ivuxolimab in advanced cancers. Study-level information: Patients enrolled in dose escalation were diagnosed with hepatocellular carcinoma, melanoma, renal cell or head and neck cancer. Regarding the study as a whole: CD4+ and CD8+ T cells in blood underwent clonal expansion by week 6 at 0.1 to 3.0 mg/kg.

As to this clone: Its antigen is unidentified.

Enrollment shut out patients with autoimmune disease history or systemic immunosuppression. Trimming removed 2 bases at V and 10 bases at J, with 3 bases between. In germline, CDR1 is MNHEY, CDR2 SVGAGI. This CDR3 is 10 amino acids long. Clones were sequenced by immunoSEQ multiplex PCR, and TCRdb holds only the in-frame ones, with some missing. This sample has roughly 26,000 clones; about nine tenths occur once, and the top ten carry 22%. The sequence was obtained from an adult with an advanced solid tumor such as melanoma, head and neck, liver or kidney cancer. The sequences come from CD4+ or CD8+ T cells sorted from blood, collected in a trial of the OX40 agonist ivuxolimab. The J gene is TRBJ2-1, the V gene TRBV6-5; no firm D call. Here the CDR3 reads CASSYPEQFF. The CDR3 region has the DNA TGTGCCAGCAGTTACCCCGAGCAGTTCTTC.